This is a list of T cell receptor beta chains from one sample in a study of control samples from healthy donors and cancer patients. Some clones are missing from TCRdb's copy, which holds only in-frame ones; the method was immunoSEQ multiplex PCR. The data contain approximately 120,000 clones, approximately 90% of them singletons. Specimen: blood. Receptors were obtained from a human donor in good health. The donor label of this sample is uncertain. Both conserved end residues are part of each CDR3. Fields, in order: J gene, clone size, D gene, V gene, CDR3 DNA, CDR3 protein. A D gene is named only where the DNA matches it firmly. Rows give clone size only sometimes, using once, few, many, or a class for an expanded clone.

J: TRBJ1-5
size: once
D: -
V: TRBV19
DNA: TGTGCCATTTCGGAGGGGGGGGGAGACCAGCCCCAGCATTTT
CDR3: CAISEGGGDQPQHF

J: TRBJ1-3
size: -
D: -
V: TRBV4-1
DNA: TGCGCCAGCAGCCGAGAGGGACGGGCTTTTCTGGGAGACACCATATATTTT
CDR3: CASSREGRAFLGDTIYF

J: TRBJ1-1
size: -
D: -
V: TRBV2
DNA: TGTGCCAGCAGTGAAGCCCCCCGGGCGGAAAAAGCTTTCTTT
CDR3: CASSEAPRAEKAFF

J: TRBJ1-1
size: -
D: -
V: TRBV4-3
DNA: TGCGCCAGCAGCCAAGATCTGGACCCCGGAGGAGCTTTCTTT
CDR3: CASSQDLDPGGAFF

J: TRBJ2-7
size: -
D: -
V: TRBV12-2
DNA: TGTGCAAGTCGCTCAGAGAGGGGCGGGGGGACCCTCTACGAGCAGTACTTC
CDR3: CASRSERGGGTLYEQYF

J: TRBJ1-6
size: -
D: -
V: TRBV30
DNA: TGTGCCTGGAGTGTACGGGGGGATTCACCCCTCCACTTT
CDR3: CAWSVRGDSPLHF

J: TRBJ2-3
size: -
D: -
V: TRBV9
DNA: TGTGCCAGCAGCCGGGACACATCCACAGATACGCAGTATTTT
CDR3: CASSRDTSTDTQYF

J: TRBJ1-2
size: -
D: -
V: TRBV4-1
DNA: TGCGCCAGCAGCCAAGGAGGATCGGGGGGAAAGGGCTACACCTTC
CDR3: CASSQGGSGGKGYTF

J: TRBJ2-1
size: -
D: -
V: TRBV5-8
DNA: TGTGCCAGCAGCTTGTATAATGAGCAGTTCTTC
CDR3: CASSLYNEQFF

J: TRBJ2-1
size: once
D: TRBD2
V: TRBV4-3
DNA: TGCGCCAGCAGCCGAACCGCATTAGCGGGGGACAATGAGCAGTTCTTC
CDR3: CASSRTALAGDNEQFF

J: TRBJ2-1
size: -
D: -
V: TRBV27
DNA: TGTGCCAGCAACTTATTGGGGGGTTCGCACAATGAGCAGTTCTTC
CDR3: CASNLLGGSHNEQFF

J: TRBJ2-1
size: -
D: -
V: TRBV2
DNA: TGTGCCAGCAGTGGGTCACTAGCGCAAGGGGGGAATGAGCAGTTCTTC
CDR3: CASSGSLAQGGNEQFF

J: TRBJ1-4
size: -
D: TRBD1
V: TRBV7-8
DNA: TGTGCCAGCAGCTTAGGACAGGGGGCGCGTGAAAAACTGTTTTTT
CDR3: CASSLGQGAREKLFF

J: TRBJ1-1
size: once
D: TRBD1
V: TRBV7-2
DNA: TGTGCCAGCAGACGGGACAGGAGACCTTATGAAGCTTTCTTT
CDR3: CASRRDRRPYEAFF

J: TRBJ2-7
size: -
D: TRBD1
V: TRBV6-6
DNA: TGTGCCAGCGAACCGGGACAGGGCTTTTACGAGCAGTACTTC
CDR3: CASEPGQGFYEQYF

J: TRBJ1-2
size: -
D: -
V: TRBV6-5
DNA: TGTGCCAGCAGGGCTAGCGGGACCTTCGGCTATGGCTACACCTTC
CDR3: CASRASGTFGYGYTF

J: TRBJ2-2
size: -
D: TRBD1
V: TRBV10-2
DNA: TGCGCCAGCAGACAGGGGCTGGCCGGGGAGCTGTTTTTT
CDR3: CASRQGLAGELFF

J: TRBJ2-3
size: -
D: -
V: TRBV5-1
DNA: TGCGCCAGCAGCTTGGAGGGACTCCGGGCAGATACGCAGTATTTT
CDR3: CASSLEGLRADTQYF

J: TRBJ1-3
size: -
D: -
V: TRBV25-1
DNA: TGTGCCAGCAGTGAATTCCCCGGGGGGTCCTCTGGAAACACCATATATTTT
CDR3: CASSEFPGGSSGNTIYF

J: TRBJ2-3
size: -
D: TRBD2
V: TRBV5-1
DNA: TGCGCCAGCAGCTTGGTGAGCGGGGGGGCCGGCACAGATACGCAGTATTTT
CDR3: CASSLVSGGAGTDTQYF

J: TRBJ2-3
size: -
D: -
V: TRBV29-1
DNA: TGCAGCACACTAAGAGGGCTTGGGGGCACAGATACGCAGTATTTT
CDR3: CSTLRGLGGTDTQYF

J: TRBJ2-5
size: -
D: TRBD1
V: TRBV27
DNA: TGTGCCAGCAGTAAAGAGACAGGGGCCGGGGAGACCCAGTACTTC
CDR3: CASSKETGAGETQYF

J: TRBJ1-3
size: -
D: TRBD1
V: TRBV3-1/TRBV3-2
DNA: TGTGCCAGCAGCCTAGGGACAGAACCTTCAGGGGGAAACACCATATATTTT
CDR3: CASSLGTEPSGGNTIYF

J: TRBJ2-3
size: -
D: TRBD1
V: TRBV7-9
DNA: TGTGCCAGCAGCTTAGGCCCGGGACAGGGGGCAGATACGCAGTATTTT
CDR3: CASSLGPGQGADTQYF

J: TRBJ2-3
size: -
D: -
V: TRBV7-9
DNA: TGTGCCAGCAGCTTCTGGGGGGGGCGAACAGATACGCAGTATTTT
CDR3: CASSFWGGRTDTQYF

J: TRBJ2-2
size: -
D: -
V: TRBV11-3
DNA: TGTGCCAGCAGCCTGCAGGGCCCCAGTGGGACCGGGGAGCTGTTTTTT
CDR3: CASSLQGPSGTGELFF

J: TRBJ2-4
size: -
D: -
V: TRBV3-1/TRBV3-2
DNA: TGTGCCAGCAGCCAGGCTTGGGACGCGAAAAACATTCAGTACTTC
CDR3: CASSQAWDAKNIQYF

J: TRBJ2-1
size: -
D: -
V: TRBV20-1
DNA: TGCAGTGCTACTAAGAATGAGCAGTTCTTC
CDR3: CSATKNEQFF

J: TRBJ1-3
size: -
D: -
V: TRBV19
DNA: TGTGCCAGTAGGCAGACAGGACGCTCTGGAAACACCATATATTTT
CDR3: CASRQTGRSGNTIYF

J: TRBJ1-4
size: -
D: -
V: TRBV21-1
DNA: TGTGCCTTTTGTAGCCGGGACAGAAGGGAAAAACTGTTTTTT
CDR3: CAFCSRDRREKLFF

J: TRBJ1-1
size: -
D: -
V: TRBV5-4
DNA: TGTGCCAGCAGCTTGGCGCAGGGTCGGGCTGAAGCTTTCTTT
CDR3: CASSLAQGRAEAFF

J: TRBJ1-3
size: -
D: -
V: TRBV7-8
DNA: TGTGCCAGCAGCTTAGCACCCAGGATGGGGTCTGGAAACACCATATATTTT
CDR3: CASSLAPRMGSGNTIYF

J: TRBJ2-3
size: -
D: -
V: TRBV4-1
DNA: TGCGCCAGCAGCCAGGAAGGGGGTGGGACAGATACGCAGTATTTT
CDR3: CASSQEGGGTDTQYF

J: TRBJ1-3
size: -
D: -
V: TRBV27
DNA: TGTGCCAGCAGTTCCGACAGGAGCAGGGACACCATGTATTTT
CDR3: CASSSDRSRDTMYF

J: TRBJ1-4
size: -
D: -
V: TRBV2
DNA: TGTGCCAGCAGTGGGACGCTTGGCTCCTTCTCAACTAATGAAAAACTGTTTTTT
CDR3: CASSGTLGSFSTNEKLFF

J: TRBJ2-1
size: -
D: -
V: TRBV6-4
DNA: TGTGCCAGCAGTGTGAGGGAAGGCCCCTACAATGAGCAGTTCTTC
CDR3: CASSVREGPYNEQFF

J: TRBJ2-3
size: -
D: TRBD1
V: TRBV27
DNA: TGTGCCAGCAGTTCAGCCTGGACAGGGGTTGGAGATACGCAGTATTTT
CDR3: CASSSAWTGVGDTQYF

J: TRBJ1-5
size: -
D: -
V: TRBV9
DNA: TGTGCCAGCAGCGTGACAGATAATAGCAATCAGCCCCAGCATTTT
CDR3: CASSVTDNSNQPQHF

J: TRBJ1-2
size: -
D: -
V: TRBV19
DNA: TGTGCCAGTAGTATAGGCAGGGATGGCTACACCTTC
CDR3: CASSIGRDGYTF

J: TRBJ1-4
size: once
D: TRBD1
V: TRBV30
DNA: TGTGCCTGGAGTAAGGGACAGGGGTTCCTTAATGAAAAACTGTTTTTT
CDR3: CAWSKGQGFLNEKLFF

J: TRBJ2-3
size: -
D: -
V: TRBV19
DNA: TGTGCCAGCATCCGGGACGGCACAGATACGCAGTATTTT
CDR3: CASIRDGTDTQYF

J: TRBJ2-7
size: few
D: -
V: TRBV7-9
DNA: TGTGCCAGCAGCTCCCTGCGGGGAGACGAGCAGTACTTC
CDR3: CASSSLRGDEQYF

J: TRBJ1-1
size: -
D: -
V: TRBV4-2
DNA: TGTGCCAGCAGCCAAGATTTGGAAGGGACTGAAGCTTTCTTT
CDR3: CASSQDLEGTEAFF

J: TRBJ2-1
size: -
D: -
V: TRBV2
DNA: TGTGCCAGCAACGGTAGGGTCGATGAGCAGTTCTTC
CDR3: CASNGRVDEQFF

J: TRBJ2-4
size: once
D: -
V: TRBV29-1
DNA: TGCAGCGTTGGACAGAGAAACATTCAGTACTTC
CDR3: CSVGQRNIQYF

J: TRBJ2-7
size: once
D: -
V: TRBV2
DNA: TGTGCCGTGAACCGAGATTACGAGCAGTACTTC
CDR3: CAVNRDYEQYF

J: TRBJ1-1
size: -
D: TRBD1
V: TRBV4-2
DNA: TGTGCCAGCAGCCAAGGGGGACAGGGGGGCACTGAAGCTTTCTTT
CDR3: CASSQGGQGGTEAFF

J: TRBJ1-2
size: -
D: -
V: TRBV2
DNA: TGTGCCAGCACCACTCTTGGGCAGGGAGGAAGGGGACACTATGGCTACACCTTC
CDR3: CASTTLGQGGRGHYGYTF

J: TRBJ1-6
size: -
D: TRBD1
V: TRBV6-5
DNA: TGTGCCAGCAATAGGGACAGGGGGTTCAATTCACCCCTCCACTTT
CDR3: CASNRDRGFNSPLHF

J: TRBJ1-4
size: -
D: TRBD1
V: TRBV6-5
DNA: TGTGCCAGCAGTTACCGGGACAGCCGCTACCTGTTTTTT
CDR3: CASSYRDSRYLFF

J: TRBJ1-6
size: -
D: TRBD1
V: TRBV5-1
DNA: TGCGCCAGCACTCCCGGGACAGCAAATTCACCCCTCCACTTT
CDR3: CASTPGTANSPLHF

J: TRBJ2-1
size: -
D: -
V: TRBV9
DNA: TGTGCCAGCAGCGTTCACTACAATGAGCAGTTCTTC
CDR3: CASSVHYNEQFF

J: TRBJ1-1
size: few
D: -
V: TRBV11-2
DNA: TGTGCCAGCAGCTTACTCCAGACAGGTGGAACTGAAGCTTTCTTT
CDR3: CASSLLQTGGTEAFF

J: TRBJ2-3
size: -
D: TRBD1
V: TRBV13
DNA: TGTGCCAGCAGCATACTCCGGGACAGGCCAAATAGAAGGGATACGCAGTATTTT
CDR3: CASSILRDRPNRRDTQYF

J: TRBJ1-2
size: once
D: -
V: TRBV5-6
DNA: TGTGCCAGCAGCTTTTCCGAGGCTTGGGGGGCTAACTATGGCTACACCTTC
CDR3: CASSFSEAWGANYGYTF

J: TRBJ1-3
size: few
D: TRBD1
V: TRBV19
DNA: TGTGCCAGTACTACAGACAGGGGGCACGACCGCTCTGGAAACACCATATATTTT
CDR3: CASTTDRGHDRSGNTIYF

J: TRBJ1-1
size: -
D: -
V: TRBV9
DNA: TGTGCCAGCAGCGTAGGGGGGTTTGCGAACACTGAAGCTTTCTTT
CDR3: CASSVGGFANTEAFF